Following are 22 T cell receptor beta chains from one sample sequenced in a study of cytomegalovirus exposure and HLA in healthy donors. The PCR made use of 60 Vbeta and 13 Jbeta primers. Sequencing used immunoSEQ multiplex PCR; TCRdb keeps in-frame clones, though not all of them. The repertoire consists of 130,000 or so clones, with more than 75% occurring once and the leading ten covering 1.8%. Material for sequencing was PBMCs. These receptors came from a man between 18 and 29 years old in good health and CMV-seronegative.

The V gene is TRBV25-1, the J gene TRBJ2-2; TRBD1 matches 7 bases. Germline CDR1 is MGHDK and CDR2 is SYGVNS. V gave up 2 bases and J gave up 3 bases; unmatched junction bases: 6. The CDR3 runs to 16 residues. The CDR3 DNA reads as TGTGCCAGCAGTGAAATGAGGACAGGTGACACCGGGGAGCTGTTTTTT. Translating gives CASSEMRTGDTGELFF.

The chain links TRBV5-5 to TRBJ2-1; 8 nucleotides match TRBD2. The trim removed 0 bases at V and 4 bases at J, leaving 9 bases unmatched. The CDR3 spans 17 residues. CDR1 and CDR2 (germline): SGHKS, YYEKEE (reference sequence). DNA for the CDR3: TGTGCCAGCAGCTTGGCCGAGCGGGGGCCCCTTTACAATGAGCAGTTCTTC. Its translation is CASSLAERGPLYNEQFF.

The chain links TRBV5-6 to TRBJ1-2, with a tentative D call TRBD1 (6 bases). The germline V gene has CDR1 SGHDT and CDR2 YYEEEE. CDR3 length equals 14 residues. The V end lost 2 bases, the J end lost 6 bases, and 14 bases lay between the germline ends. The chain's CDR3 is CASSLLQGTNGYTF. The CDR3, as DNA: TGTGCCAGCAGCTTACTACAGGGAACCAATGGCTACACCTTC. Supplemented by reference TRBV5-6 and TRBJ1-2, the full variable domain reads DAGVTQSPTHLIKTRGQQVTLRCSPKSGHDTVSWYQQALGQGPQFIFQYYEEEERQRGNFPDRFSGHQFPNYSSELNVNALLLGDSALYLCASSLLQGTNGYTFGSGTRLTVV.

There are a few counts of this clone. Written as DNA, the CDR3 is TGTGCCAGCAGCTTAAGACTAGCGGGGGGGCAAGATACGCAGTATTTT. This codes for CASSLRLAGGQDTQYF. The chain employs TRBV7-8 and TRBJ2-3, with 14 bases identical to TRBD2. CDR3 size: 16 residues. CDR1 SGHVS and CDR2 FQNEAQ come from the germline V gene. V gave up 2 bases and J gave up 5 bases; unmatched junction bases: 3.

This sequence joins TRBV18 and TRBJ2-1; D perhaps matches TRBD2 (5 bases). CDR1 and CDR2 from the germline V gene are KGHSH and LQKENI. The CDR3 length is 14 residues. Trimming left V 2 bases short and J 6 bases short, with 11 bases between. CDR3 sequence reads: CASSPAGRGNEQFF. In DNA, the CDR3 is TGTGCCAGCTCACCAGCCGGCCGGGGCAATGAGCAGTTCTTC.

The genes are TRBV5-5 and TRBJ1-6, with 7 bases aligning to TRBD1. J was trimmed by 5 bases and V by 0 bases; bases with no gene match: 5. Per germline, CDR1 SGHKS and CDR2 YYEKEE (reference sequence). The CDR3 extends over 16 amino acids. The CDR3 bases are TGTGCCAGCAGCTTGGAGGGGGCCCGAGATAATTCACCCCTCCACTTT. Translation: CASSLEGARDNSPLHF. Filled out from reference TRBV5-5 and TRBJ1-6, the complete variable domain reads DAGVTQSPTHLIKTRGQQVTLRCSPISGHKSVSWYQQVLGQGPQFIFQYYEKEERGRGNFPDRFSARQFPNYSSELNVNALLLGDSALYLCASSLEGARDNSPLHFGNGTRLTVT.

This sequence joins TRBV5-5 and TRBJ2-3; D not certain. Germline lookup yields CDR1 SGHKS and CDR2 YYEKEE (reference sequence). The CDR3 has 15 amino acids. Trimming took off 1 base at V and 4 bases at J, with 13 bases between the two ends. The CDR3 DNA sequence: TGTGCCAGCAGCTTGTGGAGCCTTACCGCAGATACGCAGTATTTT. It yields the protein CASSLWSLTADTQYF.

The table lists this clone with a count of one. This chain joins TRBV7-9 and TRBJ1-2; possible D gene TRBD1, 5 bases. V lost 1 base and J lost 5, with 8 bases in between. Germline lookup yields CDR1 SEHNR and CDR2 FQNEAQ (reference sequence). This CDR3 has 13 residues. CDR3 DNA sequence: TGTGCCAGCAGCTTAGGAGCAGGGTATGGCTACACCTTC. Translating gives CASSLGAGYGYTF.

This sequence joins TRBV2 and TRBJ2-1, with TRBD2 matching over 11 bases. The CDR3 consists of 15 residues. The V gene's germline CDR1 is SNHLY and CDR2 FYNNEI. The J segment lost 7 bases and the V segment lost 7 bases, leaving 9 bases of the junction unmatched. CDR3 amino acids: CASTLAGGYGNEQFF. The CDR3, as DNA: TGTGCCAGCACCTTAGCGGGGGGGTATGGGAATGAGCAGTTCTTC. Full variable domain (outside the CDR3, taken from reference TRBV2 and TRBJ2-1): EPEVTQTPSHQVTQMGQEVILRCVPISNHLYFYWYRQILGQKVEFLVSFYNNEISEKSEIFDDQFSVERPDGSNFTLKIRSTKLEDSAMYFCASTLAGGYGNEQFFGPGTRLTVL.

In its sample, this clone was seen a few times. The chain combines TRBV2 with TRBJ1-4; D is perhaps TRBD1 (6 bases). This CDR3 is 15 amino acids long. From germline, CDR1 is SNHLY and CDR2 FYNNEI. V lost 6 bases and J 7 bases, leaving 18 bases between the germline ends. The CDR3 sequence: CASSKQGKLGEKLFF. In nucleotides, the CDR3 is TGTGCCAGCAGCAAACAGGGTAAATTGGGTGAAAAACTGTTTTTT.

This clone appeared a few times. V and J are TRBV27 and TRBJ1-1, with D possibly TRBD1 on 6 matching bases. Trimming shortened V by 1 base and J by 1 base, and 10 bases separated the two germline ends. CDR1 and CDR2 (germline): MNHEY, SMNVEV (reference sequence). The CDR3 has 15 amino acids. CDR3: CASSLYGGWNTEAFF. DNA of the CDR3: TGTGCCAGCAGTTTATATGGGGGCTGGAACACTGAAGCTTTCTTT.

The rearrangement joins TRBV2 to TRBJ2-2; 16 bases match TRBD2. CDR1 is SNHLY, CDR2 FYNNEI, per germline. The CDR3 has 19 residues. The trim removed 9 bases at V and 0 bases at J, leaving 10 bases unmatched. The CDR3 bases are TGTGCCAGTTCTCCCGGGACTAGCGGGGGGGTGGCGAACACCGGGGAGCTGTTTTTT. Translated: CASSPGTSGGVANTGELFF.

The rearrangement joins TRBV5-4 to TRBJ2-2; unclear D gene. Germline V gene lookup returns CDR1 SGHNT and CDR2 YYREEE (reference sequence). The CDR3 sequence is 15 residues long. V was clipped by 1 base and J by 2 bases, with 9 bases between them. The DNA of the CDR3 is TGTGCCAGCAGCTTGCTTGGGCTTAACACCGGGGAGCTGTTTTTT. It codes for CASSLLGLNTGELFF.

The gene calls are TRBV7-9 and TRBJ2-3, with 9 bases lining up with TRBD1. Germline trimming cut 5 bases from V and 1 base from J; bases unmatched to any gene: 7. CDR1 SEHNR and CDR2 FQNEAQ come from the germline V gene (reference sequence). The CDR3 contains 16 residues. The CDR3 sequence: CASSTPQGAGTDTQYF. The DNA of the CDR3 is TGTGCCAGCAGCACCCCACAGGGGGCCGGCACAGATACGCAGTATTTT.

The chain couples TRBV6-6 to TRBJ2-4; tentative D call: TRBD2 (5 bases). CDR3 length equals 15 residues. Germline CDR1 MNHNY, CDR2 SVGAGI (reference sequence). Trimming stripped 7 bases from V and 4 bases from J, with 17 bases between. In nucleotides, the CDR3 is TGTGCCAGCATCAACGGGCAGGCGGGTAAAAACATTCAGTACTTC. Residues: CASINGQAGKNIQYF.

This chain joins TRBV13 and TRBJ2-6, with D perhaps matching TRBD2 (6 bases). V was cut by 5 bases and J by 0 bases, with 11 bases left in between. CDR3 length: 16 residues. CDR1 PRHDT and CDR2 FYEKMQ come from the germline V gene (reference sequence). The CDR3 here is CASSGGLNSGANVLTF. The DNA for the CDR3 is TGTGCCAGCAGCGGGGGACTCAACTCTGGGGCCAACGTCCTGACTTTC. Full variable domain (outside the CDR3, taken from reference TRBV13 and TRBJ2-6): AAGVIQSPRHLIKEKRETATLKCYPIPRHDTVYWYQQGPGQDPQFLISFYEKMQSDKGSIPDRFSAQQFSDYHSELNMSSLELGDSALYFCASSGGLNSGANVLTFGAGSRLTVL.

V usage is TRBV7-3 and J usage is TRBJ2-1; tentative D call: TRBD2 (6 bases). Germline CDR1 and CDR2: SGHTA and FQGTGA. Trimming shortened V by 3 bases and J by 8 bases, and 11 bases separated the two germline ends. This CDR3 is built from 13 residues. The CDR3 DNA reads TGTGCCAGCAGCTTTGACGGGGAGGATGAGCAGTTCTTC. Protein sequence: CASSFDGEDEQFF.

The chain employs TRBV10-1 and TRBJ1-1; 12 nucleotides line up with TRBD1. This CDR3 spans 17 amino acids. The V gene end was trimmed by 2 bases and the J gene end by 4 bases; junction bases not matched to a gene: 8. Germline-derived CDR1 and CDR2 are WNHNN and SYGVQD (reference sequence). The CDR3 nucleotides are TGCGCCAGCAGTGAGGGGGGGGACAGGGGGCGTGCCACTGAAGCTTTCTTT. Translated: CASSEGGDRGRATEAFF.

This chain connects TRBV18 to TRBJ1-1, with 8 bases fitting TRBD1. Trimming cost V 2 bases and J 2 bases; bases outside gene matches: 7. Germline V gene sequence: CDR1 KGHSH, CDR2 LQKENI. CDR3 length equals 16 residues. The CDR3 sequence: CASSPATGARNTEAFF. Written as DNA, the CDR3 is TGTGCCAGCTCACCAGCGACAGGGGCCAGAAACACTGAAGCTTTCTTT.

V usage is TRBV9 and J usage is TRBJ1-1, with a possible D match to TRBD1 (5 bases). The germline CDR1 and CDR2 sequences are SGDLS and YYNGEE. The CDR3 length is 15 residues. With 2 bases removed from V and 1 base from J, the gap between germline ends came to 12 bases. CDR3 bases: TGTGCCAGCAGCGTGTATGAAGGGGCGAACACTGAAGCTTTCTTT. Translation gives CASSVYEGANTEAFF.

As to this clone: At the DNA level, this CDR3 is encoded by other sequences in the same sample as well. The CDR3 is CAISDTGSYEQYF. The CDR3 DNA sequence: TGTGCCATCAGTGACACAGGGTCCTACGAGCAGTACTTC. The rearrangement links TRBV10-3 to TRBJ2-7; a weak D match, TRBD1 (6 bases). Per the germline V gene, CDR1 is ENHRY and CDR2 is SYGVKD. The CDR3 totals 13 residues. The V and J ends lost 3 bases and 1 base respectively, with 7 bases between them.

The rearrangement uses TRBV2 and TRBJ2-3; 9 bases line up with TRBD1. From germline, CDR1 is SNHLY and CDR2 FYNNEI. The CDR3 spans 16 residues. J was trimmed by 1 base and V by 3 bases; bases with no gene match: 5. The CDR3 bases are TGTGCCAGCAGTGAGTTACAGGGGGCTGGCACAGATACGCAGTATTTT. It yields the protein CASSELQGAGTDTQYF.